This T cell receptor beta chain was captured in a study of T cell responses to AZD1222 COVID-19 vaccine. This table comes from immunoSEQ multiplex PCR, and its TCRdb copy is limited to in-frame clones, with some not included. This table has 80,000 to 95,000 clones, 92% appearing once. The sequences come from peripheral blood, collected on day 0 of AZD1222 vaccination. The sequence derives from an adult in good health.

The CDR3 loop reads CASSLRTGYTDTQYF. In nucleotides, the CDR3 is TGTGCCAGTAGTCTCCGGACAGGGTACACAGATACGCAGTATTTT. The chain recombines TRBV19 with TRBJ2-3; 8 bases map to TRBD1. Germline V CDR1 and CDR2: LNHDA, SQIVND (reference sequence). Trimming cost V 5 bases and J 2 bases; bases outside gene matches: 6. The CDR3 totals 15 residues.